This section outlines one T cell receptor beta chain sequence together with its context. Its antigen is as yet unknown. The sample belongs to a study of cytomegalovirus exposure and HLA in healthy donors. This PCR relied on a set of 60 Vbeta primers and 13 Jbeta primers. The method was immunoSEQ multiplex PCR; TCRdb's version includes in-frame clones alone and lacks a portion of them. Counted here are more than 95,000 clones, approximately 84% occurring once; the ten biggest clones make up 4%. Findings and caveats of the study: Association with HLA alleles at 0.05 false discovery rate was found for about 17,000 TCR beta sequences in a later analysis. Follow-up analysis seemed to connect common viral pathogens with several of the most significant clusters identified. Fewer N-insertions (relative to the approximately 700-donor mean) were reportedly seen in an Asian-associated ancestry cluster in a later analysis.

Sequenced sample: PBMCs. The sequence was collected from a man aged 18 to 35 in good health and CMV-seropositive.

This chain's CDR3 is CASKEQGANTEAFF. CDR3 bases: TGCGCCAGCAAAGAACAGGGGGCGAACACTGAAGCTTTCTTT. The chain is built from TRBV5-1 and TRBJ1-1, with 9 bases aligning to TRBD1. This CDR3 has 14 amino acids. Germline V CDR1 and CDR2: SGHRS, YFSETQ. The V segment lost 6 bases and the J segment 1 base; nucleotides outside the gene matches: 4.